Here is one TCR beta chain with its context. Antigen specificity is unknown. Investigators produced naive CD8 libraries from roughly 20,000 to 1,000,000 sorted cells, drawing on 10%, 30% or 50% RNA. This sample is part of a study of molecular identifiers for immune sequencing clone quantification. Findings and caveats of the study: The study reportedly detected spiked Jurkat TCR RNA from one cell among some 1 million naive cells. Identical TCR molecules sharing a barcode could underestimate highly expanded clone sizes.

Via MiXCR, TCRdb re-called the PCR reads, giving one row per CDR3 protein. Of about 320,000 distinct CDR3 sequences listed, roughly 24% are singletons. The CDR3 length is 13 residues. CDR1 is MNHEY, CDR2 SMNVEV, per germline (reference sequence). Between the trimmed V and J ends, which lost 3 bases and 7 bases, there was a span of 13 bases. This TCR was sampled from a human donor in good health. Some libraries in this study had Jurkat cell RNA spiked in. Sequencing used naive CD8+ T cells from blood, with Jurkat cell RNA spiked in. Subset noted: FACS-sorted CD8+CD4-CCR7+CD45RA+ naive T cells. This rearrangement joins TRBV27 to TRBJ2-7; the D gene could be TRBD1 or TRBD2 (6 bases each). The DNA of the CDR3 is TGTGCCAGCAGTTTCCCGGGGGCGGGGGAGCAGTACTTC. Residues: CASSFPGAGEQYF.